The clone carrying this T cell receptor beta chain was observed a single time. The antigen is undetermined. The sample is drawn from a study of CD4 T cells in relation to SARS-CoV-2 and coronaviruses. Across the study: Shared crossreactive spike epitopes were mapped to their HLA restriction. Findings and limits, study-wide: Pre-pandemic and post-infection samples never came from the same donor.

CD4+ T cells from unexposed donors were obtained before the COVID-19 pandemic (2011-2018). Isolation of CD4+ T cells took place after 10 days in culture. PBMCs were plated at roughly 2 million per well in IL-2-containing medium. The data were produced by immunoSEQ multiplex PCR, yet TCRdb's version contains in-frame clones alone and is incomplete. The sample lists about 26,000 clones, roughly 73% occurring once. The length of the CDR3 is 16 residues. The V and J ends lost 0 bases and 2 bases respectively, with 14 bases between them. Germline V gives CDR1 MGHRA, CDR2 YSYEKL. The chain recombines TRBV4-1 with TRBJ2-7; D is undetermined. The TCR comes from a human donor in good health. The material sequenced was CD4+ T cells from PBMCs, cultured in vitro. CDR3 in amino acids: CASSQENRRPPYEQYF. DNA for the CDR3: TGCGCCAGCAGCCAAGAGAATAGACGGCCCCCCTACGAGCAGTACTTC.